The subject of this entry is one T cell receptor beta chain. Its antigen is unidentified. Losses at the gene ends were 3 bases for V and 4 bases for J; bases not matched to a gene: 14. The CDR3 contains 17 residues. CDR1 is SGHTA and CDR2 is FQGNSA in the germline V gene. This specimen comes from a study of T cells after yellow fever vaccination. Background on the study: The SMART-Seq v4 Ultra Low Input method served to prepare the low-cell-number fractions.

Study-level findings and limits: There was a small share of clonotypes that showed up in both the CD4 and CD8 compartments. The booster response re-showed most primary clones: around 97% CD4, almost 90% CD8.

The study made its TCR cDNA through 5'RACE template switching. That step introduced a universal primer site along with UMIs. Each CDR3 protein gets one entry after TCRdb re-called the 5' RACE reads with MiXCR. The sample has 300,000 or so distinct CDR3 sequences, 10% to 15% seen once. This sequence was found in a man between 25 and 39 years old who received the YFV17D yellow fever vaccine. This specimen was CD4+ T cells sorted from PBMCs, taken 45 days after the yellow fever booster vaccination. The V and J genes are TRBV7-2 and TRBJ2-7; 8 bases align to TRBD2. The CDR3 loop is CASSFGLAGRVAYEQYF. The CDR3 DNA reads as TGTGCCAGCAGCTTCGGACTAGCTGGGAGGGTGGCGTACGAGCAGTACTTC.